The sequence of this TCR beta chain was determined in a study of T-cell memory formation after mild COVID-19. Study findings and constraints: The main location of contracting CD4+ clones was CM and EM, and that of contracting CD8+ clones was EMRA. Clones that shrank (day 15 to 85) were balanced CD4/CD8, whereas later expanders leaned CD4+. Cross-reactive memory seemingly joined, as some responding clones were found in pre-infection memory.

A single record per CDR3 protein comes from TCRdb applying MiXCR to the 5' RACE reads. The table has around 140,000 distinct CDR3 sequences, about 25% seen once. On this clonotype: Its matching antigen is unknown.

The length of the CDR3 is 13 residues. Germline CDR1 reads SQVTM; CDR2 reads ANQGSEA. V dropped 6 bases and J dropped 3; count of bases not matched to a gene: 8. The receptor was isolated from an adult woman who had mild COVID-19 (a few samples of this study predate the infection). Cell type and time point are not known. Source material: PBMCs or a T cell subset sorted from them (not recorded which). The V gene is TRBV29-1, the J gene TRBJ2-7; 7 bases align to TRBD2. DNA of the CDR3: TGCAGCGTGGTGCCGGCGGGGGTCTACGAGCAGTACTTC. As protein: CSVVPAGVYEQYF.